The 8 T cell receptor beta chains below all came from one sample that was sequenced in a study of CD8+ T cells in alopecia areata. Following RNA extraction, reverse transcription yielded cDNA that acted as the sequencing template. Data came from immunoSEQ multiplex PCR; TCRdb stores just in-frame clones and leaves some out. The table shows about 150,000 clones, with about 60% occurring only once. The sequencing used CD4+ T cells sorted from blood, collected at week 0. The receptors stem from a human donor with alopecia areata.

The chain is built from TRBV7-3 and TRBJ2-5, with D tentatively TRBD1 or TRBD2 (6 bases each). CDR1 is SGHTA and CDR2 is FQGTGA in the germline V gene. The length of the CDR3 is 13 residues. With 5 bases removed from V and 2 bases from J, the gap between germline ends came to 9 bases. The CDR3 sequence: CASSGGPQETQYF. CDR3 nucleotides: TGTGCCAGCAGCGGGGGGCCGCAAGAGACCCAGTACTTC.

V is TRBV7-2 and J is TRBJ1-2, with no clear D. CDR3 size: 14 residues. Trimming left V 1 base short and J 6 bases short, with 12 bases between. Germline loops: CDR1 SGHTA, CDR2 FQGNSA. CDR3 residues: CASSLDPGSHGYTF. CDR3 sequence (DNA): TGTGCCAGCAGCTTAGATCCAGGAAGCCATGGCTACACCTTC.

This chain joins TRBV5-1 and TRBJ1-1; D is unresolved. Germline CDR1 reads SGHRS; CDR2 reads YFSETQ. The V and J ends lost 2 bases and 4 bases respectively, with 9 bases between them. This CDR3 is 13 amino acids long. The CDR3 DNA sequence: TGCGCCAGCAGCTTTGCCCCGGGCACTGAAGCTTTCTTT. This codes for CASSFAPGTEAFF.

V usage is TRBV5-4 and J usage is TRBJ2-1; 8 bases map to TRBD2. The length of the CDR3 is 16 residues. Germline V gives CDR1 SGHNT, CDR2 YYREEE (reference sequence). The ends lost 0 bases at V and 6 bases at J; junction bases unmatched: 8. The CDR3 DNA sequence: TGTGCCAGCAGCTTGGAAGTAGGACTAGCTACCAATGAGCAGTTCTTC. This encodes CASSLEVGLATNEQFF. The variable domain in full, with the rest retrieved from reference TRBV5-4 and TRBJ2-1, is ETGVTQSPTHLIKTRGQQVTLRCSSQSGHNTVSWYQQALGQGPQFIFQYYREEENGRGNFPPRFSGLQFPNYSSELNVNALELDDSALYLCASSLEVGLATNEQFFGPGTRLTVL.

The CDR3 sequence is CSVRPGQGWEDYGYTF. Written as DNA, the CDR3 is TGCAGCGTGCGACCGGGACAGGGATGGGAGGACTATGGCTACACCTTC. The V and J genes are TRBV29-1 and TRBJ1-2; 9 bases match TRBD1. The CDR3 runs 16 residues. Germline V lookup: CDR1 SQVTM, CDR2 ANQGSEA. The ends lost 6 bases at V and 3 bases at J; junction bases unmatched: 14.

The chain carries TRBV29-1 and TRBJ2-5; TRBD2 matches at 7 bases. The CDR3 runs to 13 residues. The germline CDR1 and CDR2 sequences are SQVTM and ANQGSEA. J gave up 11 bases and V 3 bases, and 12 bases lay outside the gene matches. The CDR3, as DNA: TGCAGCGTTGATATCCAGCGGGGCTTTACACAGTACTTC. It translates to CSVDIQRGFTQYF.

This clone was seen many times. The rearrangement links TRBV7-2 to TRBJ2-7, with 12 bases identical to TRBD2. The CDR3 covers 17 residues. The junction had 10 bases not matched to a gene; V was cut back by 5 bases and J by 2 bases. Germline CDR1 and CDR2: SGHTA and FQGNSA. CDR3 residues: CASSLTRSSGGAYEQYF. The CDR3, as DNA: TGTGCCAGCAGCCTTACTCGGTCTAGCGGGGGGGCCTACGAGCAGTACTTC.

The chain links TRBV7-9 to TRBJ1-2; D not certain. CDR3 length equals 14 residues. Between the trimmed V and J ends, which lost 4 bases and 8 bases, there was a span of 17 bases. Germline CDR1 SEHNR, CDR2 FQNEAQ (reference sequence). CDR3 sequence: CASSSEWLRGGYTF. CDR3 coding DNA: TGTGCCAGCAGCTCAGAGTGGTTAAGAGGAGGCTACACCTTC.